Here is one TCR beta chain with its context. Trimming removed 0 bases at V and 8 bases at J, with 13 bases between. This CDR3 has 15 residues. Germline V CDR1 and CDR2: LGHNA, YSLEER. Documented treatment: about 20 received Ad26.COV2.S at low or high dose, single or two shots; five or six received placebo; per-sample allocation not given. On day 63 after the first injection, vaccine and placebo recipients gave samples. This entry is derived from a study of Ad26.COV2.S vaccination and SARS-CoV-2 variants. Repertoires were generated with immunoSEQ multiplex PCR, while TCRdb's copy carries only in-frame clones and drops some. The sample comprises about 480,000 clones, approximately 88% of which are singletons, and 9.5% to 15% rests with the top ten.

The receptor's source is a person aged 18 to 65 who received the Ad26.COV2.S COVID-19 vaccine or a placebo. The chain employs TRBV4-3 and TRBJ1-4, with D possibly matching TRBD1 (5 bases). Specimen: peripheral blood, collected in a trial of Ad26.COV2.S vaccine versus placebo. The DNA of the CDR3 is TGCGCCAGCAGCCAAGATTCAGGGTGGGGAGAAAAACTGTTTTTT. Amino acids: CASSQDSGWGEKLFF.